The 9 T cell receptor beta chains below were found in one sample sequenced in a study of lymphopenia after photon versus proton radiotherapy. Method: immunoSEQ multiplex PCR; TCRdb's copy keeps in-frame clones and lacks some. The sample has 55,000 to 75,000 clones, approximately 91% seen once. Sequenced here: peripheral blood, sampled from a patient treated with photon-based radiotherapy. These receptors were taken from a woman between 65 and 79 years old with pancreatic cancer.

This clone was seen just once. The rearrangement uses TRBV4-3 and TRBJ1-2, with 7 bases matching TRBD1. Trimming at V came to 4 bases and at J to 10 bases, leaving 12 bases not matched to a gene. CDR1 is LGHNA, CDR2 YSLEER, per germline. CDR3 length: 14 residues. The CDR3 DNA reads TGCGCCAGCAGCCTTAAGGGACAGACGGTCTTCTACACCTTC. Protein sequence: CASSLKGQTVFYTF.

This clone was seen just once. The rearrangement uses TRBV5-6 and TRBJ2-7, with D possibly matching TRBD1 (6 bases). Trimming pared 4 bases from V and 2 bases from J, leaving 19 bases between. The CDR3 has 16 amino acids. Germline V CDR1 and CDR2: SGHDT, YYEEEE. CDR3: CASSHRLDSSTYEQYF. In DNA form, the CDR3 reads TGTGCCAGCAGCCATCGGCTGGACAGTTCTACCTACGAGCAGTACTTC.

J is TRBJ2-7 and V is TRBV19; 8 nucleotides line up with TRBD1. Germline CDR1 is LNHDA and CDR2 is SQIVND (reference sequence). Losses at the gene ends were 4 bases for V and 2 bases for J; bases not matched to a gene: 4. This CDR3 contains 14 residues. The chain's CDR3 is CASSTHRGTYEQYF. As DNA, the CDR3 is TGTGCCAGTAGTACCCACAGGGGGACCTACGAGCAGTACTTC.

The gene calls are TRBV10-3 and TRBJ1-4; no definite D call. The CDR3 is made up of 12 amino acids. Trimming shortened V by 4 bases and J by 4 bases, and 4 bases separated the two germline ends. Germline CDR1 ENHRY, CDR2 SYGVKD. CDR3 protein: CAISGDNEKLFF. CDR3 DNA sequence: TGTGCCATCAGTGGGGATAATGAAAAACTGTTTTTT.

V and J are TRBV30 and TRBJ2-7, with D tentatively TRBD1 (5 bases). The germline CDR1 and CDR2 sequences are GTSNPN and SVGIG (reference sequence). This CDR3 has 14 residues. Trimming removed 0 bases at V and 2 bases at J, with 11 bases between. Written as DNA, the CDR3 is TGTGCCTGGAGTGTATTTGGGGCGACCTACGAGCAGTACTTC. It encodes CAWSVFGATYEQYF.

This clone came up once. The V and J genes are TRBV6-1 and TRBJ2-1; D ambiguous. Per germline, CDR1 MNHNS and CDR2 SASEGT. This CDR3 spans 13 amino acids. The V and J ends lost 7 bases and 5 bases respectively, with 12 bases between them. As DNA, the CDR3 is TGTGCCAGCACTCCGGACCCTAACAATGAGCAGTTCTTC. Translated, it gives CASTPDPNNEQFF.

In regard to this clone: The germline gene is not matched at one end of the junction; a read error may be the cause. The chain recombines TRBV11-3 with TRBJ1-1; maybe TRBD1 (5 bases). This CDR3 comprises 11 residues. Germline values: CDR1 SGHNT, CDR2 YENEEA. The CDR3 loop reads CASTGNAEAFF. The CDR3 region has the DNA TGTGCCAGCACAGGGAACGCTGAAGCTTTCTTT.

CDR3 bases: TGCAGTGCTAGCGCATTAAGTTCCCAGTACTTC. Translating it yields CSASALSSQYF. The rearrangement joins TRBV20-1 to TRBJ2-5; no clear D. Germline CDR1 and CDR2: DFQATT and SNEGSKA (reference sequence). The CDR3 is 11 amino acids. The V and J ends lost 3 bases and 9 bases respectively, with 11 bases between them.

Here the CDR3 reads CASSLALGRTGAYEQYF. In DNA, the CDR3 is TGTGCCAGCAGCTTAGCGCTTGGACGGACAGGGGCCTACGAGCAGTACTTC. The rearrangement joins TRBV7-2 to TRBJ2-7, with 9 bases fitting TRBD1. The CDR3 loop spans 17 amino acids. Germline V gene sequence: CDR1 SGHTA, CDR2 FQGNSA. With 0 bases clipped from V and 2 bases from J, the junction kept 8 bases outside the gene matches.